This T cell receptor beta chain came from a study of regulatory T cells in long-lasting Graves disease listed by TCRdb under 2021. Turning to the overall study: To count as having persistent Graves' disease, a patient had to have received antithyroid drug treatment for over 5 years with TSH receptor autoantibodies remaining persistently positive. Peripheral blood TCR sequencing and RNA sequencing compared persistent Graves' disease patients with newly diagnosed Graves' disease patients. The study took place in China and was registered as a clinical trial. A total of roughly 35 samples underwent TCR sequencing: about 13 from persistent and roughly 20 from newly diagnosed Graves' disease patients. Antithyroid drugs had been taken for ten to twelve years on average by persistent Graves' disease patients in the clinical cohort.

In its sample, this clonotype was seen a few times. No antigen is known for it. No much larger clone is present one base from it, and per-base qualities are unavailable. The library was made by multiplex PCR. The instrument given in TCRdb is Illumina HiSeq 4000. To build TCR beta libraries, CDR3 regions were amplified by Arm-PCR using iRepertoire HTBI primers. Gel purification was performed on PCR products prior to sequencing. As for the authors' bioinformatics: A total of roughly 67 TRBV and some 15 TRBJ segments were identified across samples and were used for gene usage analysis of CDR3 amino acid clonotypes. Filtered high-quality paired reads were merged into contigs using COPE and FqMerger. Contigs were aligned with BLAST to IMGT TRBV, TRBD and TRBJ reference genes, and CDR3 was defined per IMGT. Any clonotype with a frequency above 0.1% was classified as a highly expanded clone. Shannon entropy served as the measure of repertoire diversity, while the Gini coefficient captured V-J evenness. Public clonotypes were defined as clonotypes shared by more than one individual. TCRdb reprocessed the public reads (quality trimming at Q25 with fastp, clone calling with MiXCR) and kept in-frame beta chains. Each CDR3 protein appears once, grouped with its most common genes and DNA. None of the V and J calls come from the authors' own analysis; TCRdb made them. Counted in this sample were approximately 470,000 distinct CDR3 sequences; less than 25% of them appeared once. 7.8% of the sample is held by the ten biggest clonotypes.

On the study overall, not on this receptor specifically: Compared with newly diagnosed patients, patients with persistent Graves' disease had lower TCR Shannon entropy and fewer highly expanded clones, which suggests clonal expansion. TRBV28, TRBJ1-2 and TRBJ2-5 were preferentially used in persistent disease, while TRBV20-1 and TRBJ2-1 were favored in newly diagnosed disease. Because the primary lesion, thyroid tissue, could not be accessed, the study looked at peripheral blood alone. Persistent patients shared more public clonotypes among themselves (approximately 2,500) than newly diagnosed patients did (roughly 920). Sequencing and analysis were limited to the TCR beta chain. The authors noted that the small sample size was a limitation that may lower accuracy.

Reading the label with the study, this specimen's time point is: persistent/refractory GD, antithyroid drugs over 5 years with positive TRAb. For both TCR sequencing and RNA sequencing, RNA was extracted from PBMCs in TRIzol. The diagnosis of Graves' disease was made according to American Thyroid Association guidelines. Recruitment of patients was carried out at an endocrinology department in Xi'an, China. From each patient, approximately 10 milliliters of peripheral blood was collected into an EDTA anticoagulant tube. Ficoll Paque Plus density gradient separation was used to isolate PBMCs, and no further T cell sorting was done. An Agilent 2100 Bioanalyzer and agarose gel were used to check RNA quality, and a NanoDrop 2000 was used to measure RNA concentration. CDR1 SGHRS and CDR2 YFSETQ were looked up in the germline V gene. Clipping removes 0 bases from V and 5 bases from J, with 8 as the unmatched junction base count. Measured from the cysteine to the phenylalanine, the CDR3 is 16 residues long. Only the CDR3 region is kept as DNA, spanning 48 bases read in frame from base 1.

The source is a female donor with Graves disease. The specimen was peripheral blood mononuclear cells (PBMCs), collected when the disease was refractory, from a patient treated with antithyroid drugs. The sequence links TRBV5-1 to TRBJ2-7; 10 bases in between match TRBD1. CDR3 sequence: CASSLELGTGVHEQYF. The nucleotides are TGCGCCAGCAGCTTGGAACTCGGGACAGGGGTACACGAGCAGTACTTC.